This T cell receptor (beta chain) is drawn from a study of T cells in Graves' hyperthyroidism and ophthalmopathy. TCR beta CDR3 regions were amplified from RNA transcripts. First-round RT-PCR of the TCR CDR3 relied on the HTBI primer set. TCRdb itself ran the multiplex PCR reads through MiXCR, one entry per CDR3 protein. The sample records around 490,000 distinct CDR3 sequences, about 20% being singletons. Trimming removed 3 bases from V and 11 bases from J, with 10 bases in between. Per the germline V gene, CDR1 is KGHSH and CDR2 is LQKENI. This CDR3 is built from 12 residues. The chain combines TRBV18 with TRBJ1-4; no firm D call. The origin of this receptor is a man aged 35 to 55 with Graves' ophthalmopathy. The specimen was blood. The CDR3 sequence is CASSPQQEKLFF. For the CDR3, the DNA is TGTGCCAGCTCACCCCAGCAAGAGAAACTGTTTTTT.